Shown below are 15 T cell receptor beta chains from a single sample sequenced in a study of PD-1 blockade in classical Hodgkin lymphoma. This table comes from immunoSEQ multiplex PCR, and its TCRdb copy is limited to in-frame clones, with some not included. The table includes about 15,000 clones, approximately 84% detected once. Indicated time point: newly diagnosed, previously untreated cHL patient sample. The sample was peripheral blood mononuclear cells (PBMCs). These receptors all come from a human donor with classical Hodgkin lymphoma.

V gene TRBV7-9 combines with J gene TRBJ2-7, with D maybe TRBD1 (6 bases). V lost 5 bases to trimming and J lost 0 bases, with 14 bases between them. The germline V gene has CDR1 SEHNR and CDR2 FQNEAQ (reference sequence). The CDR3 consists of 15 residues. This CDR3 is CASSHPDRLSYEQYF. In nucleotides, the CDR3 is TGTGCCAGCAGCCATCCTGACAGGCTCTCCTACGAGCAGTACTTC.

This chain uses TRBV5-1 with TRBJ2-7; D unclear. The V end was cut by 4 bases, the J end by 0 bases, with 14 bases between. The CDR3 contains 15 residues. The germline gives CDR1 SGHRS, CDR2 YFSETQ. The DNA for the CDR3 is TGCGCCAGCAGCCCGTTGGGCATAGACTCCTACGAGCAGTACTTC. Encoded protein: CASSPLGIDSYEQYF.

V and J are TRBV9 and TRBJ2-3; the match to TRBD1 covers 7 bases. The CDR3 is 14 amino acids. Per the germline V gene, CDR1 is SGDLS and CDR2 is YYNGEE. The V and J ends lost 4 bases and 8 bases, in that order; junction bases with no gene match: 10. CDR3 in amino acids: CASSPLTGWGTQYF. The CDR3 nucleotides are TGTGCCAGCAGCCCCCTGACAGGGTGGGGTACGCAGTATTTT.

The V call is TRBV5-4, the J call TRBJ1-1; no clear D. Trimming shortened V by 1 base and J by 6 bases, and 10 bases separated the two germline ends. CDR3 length: 13 residues. Germline lookup yields CDR1 SGHNT and CDR2 YYREEE (reference sequence). CDR3 sequence reads: CASSLSELAEAFF. The DNA for the CDR3 is TGTGCCAGCAGCTTGTCGGAGCTCGCTGAAGCTTTCTTT.

The rearrangement links TRBV18 to TRBJ2-3; D gene uncertain. Germline V gene sequence: CDR1 KGHSH, CDR2 LQKENI. This CDR3 region has 15 residues. V dropped 1 base and J dropped 0 bases, with 8 bases sitting between them. CDR3 region: CASSPLAVSTDTQYF. CDR3 nucleotide sequence: TGTGCCAGCTCACCACTGGCGGTTAGCACAGATACGCAGTATTTT. The full variable domain, with the rest looked up from reference TRBV18 and TRBJ2-3, is NAGVMQNPRHLVRRRGQEARLRCSPMKGHSHVYWYRQLPEEGLKFMVYLQKENIIDESGMPKERFSAEFPKEGPSILRIQQVVRGDSAAYFCASSPLAVSTDTQYFGPGTRLTVL.

V is TRBV28 and J is TRBJ2-5; D call uncertain. The V end lost 4 bases, the J end lost 2 bases, and 8 bases lay between the germline ends. Germline assignment: CDR1 MDHEN and CDR2 SYDVKM. The CDR3 loop spans 13 amino acids. CDR3 region: CASSSGLQETQYF. DNA of the CDR3: TGTGCCAGCAGTTCCGGGCTACAAGAGACCCAGTACTTC.

The V call is TRBV5-1, the J call TRBJ2-3, with D possibly being TRBD1 (6 bases). V lost 4 bases to trimming and J lost 2 bases, with 20 bases between them. Per the germline V gene, CDR1 is SGHRS and CDR2 is YFSETQ. The CDR3 length is 17 residues. CDR3 DNA: TGCGCCAGCAGCCGTCCGACCGGGACAACTTTCACAGATACGCAGTATTTT. Amino acids: CASSRPTGTTFTDTQYF. The full variable domain, with the rest looked up from reference TRBV5-1 and TRBJ2-3, is KAGVTQTPRYLIKTRGQQVTLSCSPISGHRSVSWYQQTPGQGLQFLFEYFSETQRNKGNFPGRFSGRQFSNSRSEMNVSTLELGDSALYLCASSRPTGTTFTDTQYFGPGTRLTVL.

V and J are TRBV19 and TRBJ1-2; D is possibly TRBD1 (6 bases). Trimming took 5 bases from V and 2 from J, leaving 9 bases between them. Germline-derived CDR1 and CDR2 are LNHDA and SQIVND (reference sequence). The CDR3 is 13 amino acids. The CDR3 DNA reads TGTGCCAGTAGTCTACAGGGCAACTATGGCTACACCTTC. Translation gives CASSLQGNYGYTF. Supplemented by reference TRBV19 and TRBJ1-2, the full variable domain reads DGGITQSPKYLFRKEGQNVTLSCEQNLNHDAMYWYRQDPGQGLRLIYYSQIVNDFQKGDIAEGYSVSREKKESFPLTVTSAQKNPTAFYLCASSLQGNYGYTFGSGTRLTVV.

CDR3 sequence reads: CASSYGLAGRGETQYF. The CDR3 region has the DNA TGTGCCAGCAGCTATGGACTAGCGGGGCGGGGGGAGACCCAGTACTTC. The chain links TRBV5-4 to TRBJ2-5, with 12 bases fitting TRBD2. This CDR3 is built from 16 residues. Trimming took 3 bases from V and 5 from J; bases not matched to a gene: 8. CDR1 and CDR2 from the germline V gene are SGHNT and YYREEE (reference sequence).

The chain combines TRBV15 with TRBJ1-5, with a tentative D call TRBD1 (6 bases). The CDR3 has 15 amino acids. Germline V gives CDR1 LNHNV, CDR2 YYDKDF (reference sequence). V lost 5 bases to trimming and J lost 11 bases, with 22 bases between them. CDR3 nucleotide sequence: TGTGCCACCAGCGGACTACACAGGGCCGCAGCAGCCCAGCATTTT. Residues: CATSGLHRAAAAQHF.

The V call is TRBV9, the J call TRBJ2-7; a possible D gene is TRBD2 (5 bases). The germline V gene has CDR1 SGDLS and CDR2 YYNGEE. Trimming stripped 7 bases from V and 0 bases from J, with 11 bases between. The length of the CDR3 is 13 residues. In DNA form, the CDR3 reads TGTGCCAGCTCCCCCGGGGTCTCCTACGAGCAGTACTTC. It is translated as CASSPGVSYEQYF.

This chain connects TRBV28 to TRBJ1-1, with D tentatively TRBD1 (5 bases). Germline V lookup: CDR1 MDHEN, CDR2 SYDVKM. There are 16 residues in the CDR3. Deletions cut 5 bases from V and 0 bases from J, with 16 bases between. The CDR3 is CASSPFGGRLNTEAFF. CDR3 DNA sequence: TGTGCCAGCAGTCCTTTTGGGGGACGATTGAACACTGAAGCTTTCTTT.

This CDR3 reads CASSGQQNTEAFF. The CDR3 DNA is TGTGCCAGCTCCGGACAACAGAACACTGAAGCTTTCTTT. V gene TRBV18 combines with J gene TRBJ1-1, with TRBD1 as a possible D gene (5 bases). V gave up 6 bases and J gave up 1 base, with 9 bases separating them. This CDR3 comprises 13 residues. Germline V CDR1 and CDR2: KGHSH, LQKENI. The full variable domain, with the rest looked up from reference TRBV18 and TRBJ1-1, is NAGVMQNPRHLVRRRGQEARLRCSPMKGHSHVYWYRQLPEEGLKFMVYLQKENIIDESGMPKERFSAEFPKEGPSILRIQQVVRGDSAAYFCASSGQQNTEAFFGQGTRLTVV.

The V call is TRBV2, the J call TRBJ1-6; D is possibly TRBD1 (6 bases). The germline CDR1 and CDR2 sequences are SNHLY and FYNNEI. The CDR3 is made up of 19 amino acids. V was cut by 0 bases and J by 0 bases, with 15 bases left in between. DNA for the CDR3: TGTGCCAGCAGTGAAGCGAAGGACAGTTGGAGCTCCTATAATTCACCCCTCCACTTT. Protein sequence: CASSEAKDSWSSYNSPLHF.

In DNA form, the CDR3 reads TGTGCCATCAGGCAACAGGGGGCTGAACTGTTTTTT. Translating it yields CAIRQQGAELFF. The chain uses TRBV10-3 and TRBJ1-4; 9 bases map to TRBD1. Trimming removed 6 bases from V and 12 bases from J; junction bases left unmatched: 5. The CDR3 consists of 12 residues. Germline V gene sequence: CDR1 ENHRY, CDR2 SYGVKD.